This T cell receptor beta chain was found in a study of T-cell memory formation after mild COVID-19. In the study overall: The study found TCR clusters largely donor specific. Study results and caveats: Clones that contracted clustered mainly in CM and EM if CD4+ and in EMRA if CD8+. The authors did not confirm SARS-CoV-2 specificity of second-wave clones peaking day 37.

Trimming removed 4 bases at V and 6 bases at J, with 11 bases between. From germline, CDR1 is SGHDT and CDR2 YYEEEE. The length of the CDR3 is 12 residues. This clonotype has at least ten counts. The antigen is not known. TCRdb reprocessed the 5' RACE reads via MiXCR and lists one record per CDR3 protein. Of some 110,000 distinct CDR3 sequences detected, around 15% appear once; the ten largest clones hold more than 25%. The chain joins TRBV5-6 to TRBJ2-7; possible D gene TRBD2, 6 bases. The receptor comes from an adult woman who had mild COVID-19 (a few samples of this study predate the infection). Cell type and time point are not known. Sequenced material: PBMCs or a T cell subset sorted from them (not recorded which). CDR3 residues: CASSTTSSEQYF. CDR3 nucleotide sequence: TGTGCCAGCAGCACGACTAGTAGCGAGCAGTACTTC.